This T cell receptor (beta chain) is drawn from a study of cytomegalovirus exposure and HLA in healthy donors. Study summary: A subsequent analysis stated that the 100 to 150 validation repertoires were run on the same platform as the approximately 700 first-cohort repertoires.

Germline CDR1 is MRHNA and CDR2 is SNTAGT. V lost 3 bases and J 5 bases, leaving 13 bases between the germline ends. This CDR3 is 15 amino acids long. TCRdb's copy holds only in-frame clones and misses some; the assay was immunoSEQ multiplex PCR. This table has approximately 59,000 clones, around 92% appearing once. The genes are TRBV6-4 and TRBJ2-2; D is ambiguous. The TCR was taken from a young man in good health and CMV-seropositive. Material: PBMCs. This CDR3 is CASSEGPRATGELFF. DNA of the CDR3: TGTGCCAGCAGTGAGGGTCCCCGAGCGACCGGGGAGCTGTTTTTT.